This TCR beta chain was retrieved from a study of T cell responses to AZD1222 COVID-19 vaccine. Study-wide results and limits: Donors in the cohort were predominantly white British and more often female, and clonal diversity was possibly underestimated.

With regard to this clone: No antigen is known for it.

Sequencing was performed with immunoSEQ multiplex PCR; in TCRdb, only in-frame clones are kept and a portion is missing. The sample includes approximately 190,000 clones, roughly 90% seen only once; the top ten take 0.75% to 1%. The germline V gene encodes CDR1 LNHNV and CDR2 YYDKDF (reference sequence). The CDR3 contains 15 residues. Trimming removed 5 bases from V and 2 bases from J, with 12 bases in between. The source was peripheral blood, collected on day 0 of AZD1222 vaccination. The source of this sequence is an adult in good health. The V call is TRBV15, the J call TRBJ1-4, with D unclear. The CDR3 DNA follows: TGTGCCACCAGCGGAATACCGTCGACTAATGAAAAACTGTTTTTT. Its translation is CATSGIPSTNEKLFF.